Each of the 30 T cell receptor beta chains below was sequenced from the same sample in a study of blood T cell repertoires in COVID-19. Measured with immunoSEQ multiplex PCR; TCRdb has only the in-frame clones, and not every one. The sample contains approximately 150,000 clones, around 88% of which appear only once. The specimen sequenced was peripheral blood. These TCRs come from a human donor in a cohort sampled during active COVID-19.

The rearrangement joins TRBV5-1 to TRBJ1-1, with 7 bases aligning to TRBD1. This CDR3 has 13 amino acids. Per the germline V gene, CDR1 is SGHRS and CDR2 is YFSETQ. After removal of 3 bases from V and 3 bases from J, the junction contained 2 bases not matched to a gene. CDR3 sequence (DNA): TGCGCCAGCAGCTCACAGGGGTACACTGAAGCTTTCTTT. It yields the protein CASSSQGYTEAFF. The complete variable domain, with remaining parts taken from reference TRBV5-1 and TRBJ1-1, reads KAGVTQTPRYLIKTRGQQVTLSCSPISGHRSVSWYQQTPGQGLQFLFEYFSETQRNKGNFPGRFSGRQFSNSRSEMNVSTLELGDSALYLCASSSQGYTEAFFGQGTRLTVV.

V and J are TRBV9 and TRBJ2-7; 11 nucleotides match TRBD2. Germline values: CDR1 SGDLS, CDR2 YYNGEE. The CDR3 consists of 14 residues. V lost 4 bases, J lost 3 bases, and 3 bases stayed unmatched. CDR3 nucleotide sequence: TGTGCCAGCAGCCCCGGACTAGCGGGCTACGAGCAGTACTTC. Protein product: CASSPGLAGYEQYF.

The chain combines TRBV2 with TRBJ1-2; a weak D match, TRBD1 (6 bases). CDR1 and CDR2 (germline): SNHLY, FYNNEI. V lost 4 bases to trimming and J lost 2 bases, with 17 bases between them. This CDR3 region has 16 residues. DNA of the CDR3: TGTGCCAGCAGTGGGCTGGGACAAGGGTCGAACTATGGCTACACCTTC. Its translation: CASSGLGQGSNYGYTF. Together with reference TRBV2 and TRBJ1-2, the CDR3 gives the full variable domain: EPEVTQTPSHQVTQMGQEVILRCVPISNHLYFYWYRQILGQKVEFLVSFYNNEISEKSEIFDDQFSVERPDGSNFTLKIRSTKLEDSAMYFCASSGLGQGSNYGYTFGSGTRLTVV.

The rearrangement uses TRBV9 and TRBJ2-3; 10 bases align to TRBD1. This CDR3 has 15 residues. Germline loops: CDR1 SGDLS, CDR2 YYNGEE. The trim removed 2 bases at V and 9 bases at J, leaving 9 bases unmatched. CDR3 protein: CASSVGQGGIRTQYF. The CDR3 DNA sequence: TGTGCCAGCAGCGTCGGACAGGGGGGAATTCGGACGCAGTATTTT.

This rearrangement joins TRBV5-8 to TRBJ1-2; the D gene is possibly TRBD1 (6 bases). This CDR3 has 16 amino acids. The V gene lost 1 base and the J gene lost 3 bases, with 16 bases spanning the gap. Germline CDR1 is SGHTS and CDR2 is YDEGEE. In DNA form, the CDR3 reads TGTGCCAGCAGCTTGACCAGGGGATATCGGGACTATGGCTACACCTTC. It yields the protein CASSLTRGYRDYGYTF. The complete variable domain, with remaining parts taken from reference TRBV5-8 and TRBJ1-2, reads EAGVTQSPTHLIKTRGQQATLRCSPISGHTSVYWYQQALGLGLQFLLWYDEGEERNRGNFPPRFSGRQFPNYSSELNVNALELEDSALYLCASSLTRGYRDYGYTFGSGTRLTVV.

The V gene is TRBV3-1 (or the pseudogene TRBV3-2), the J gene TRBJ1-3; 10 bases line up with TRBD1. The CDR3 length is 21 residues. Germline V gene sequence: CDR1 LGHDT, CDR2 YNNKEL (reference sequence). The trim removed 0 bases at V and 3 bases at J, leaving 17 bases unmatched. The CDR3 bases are TGTGCCAGCAGCCAAGAAGCAACCGCCCCCGGAGGGACAGGGGTTGGAAACACCATATATTTT. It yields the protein CASSQEATAPGGTGVGNTIYF.

The CDR3 DNA is TGTGCCAGCAGTGACGGACTAGCGGGAGGACTAACCTACGAGCAGTACTTC. This encodes CASSDGLAGGLTYEQYF. This sequence joins TRBV9 and TRBJ2-7; 14 bases are a match to TRBD2. Unmatched junction bases numbered 9, after V lost 5 bases and J lost 2 bases. CDR1 and CDR2 from the germline V gene are SGDLS and YYNGEE. The CDR3 runs 17 residues. The full variable domain, in which reference TRBV9 and TRBJ2-7 provide the parts outside the CDR3, is DSGVTQTPKHLITATGQRVTLRCSPRSGDLSVYWYQQSLDQGLQFLIQYYNGEERAKGNILERFSAQQFPDLHSELNLSSLELGDSALYFCASSDGLAGGLTYEQYFGPGTRLTVT.

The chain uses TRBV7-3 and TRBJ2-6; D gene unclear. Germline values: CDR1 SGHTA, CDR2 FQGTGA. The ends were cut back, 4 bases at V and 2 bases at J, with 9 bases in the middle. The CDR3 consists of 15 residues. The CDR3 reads CASSSVGAGANVLTF. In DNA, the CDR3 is TGTGCCAGCAGCTCCGTTGGAGCTGGGGCCAACGTCCTGACTTTC.

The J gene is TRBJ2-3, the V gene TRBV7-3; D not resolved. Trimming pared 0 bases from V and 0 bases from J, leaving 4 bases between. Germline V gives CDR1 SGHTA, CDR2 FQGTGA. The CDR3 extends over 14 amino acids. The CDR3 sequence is CASSLTLSTDTQYF. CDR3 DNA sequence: TGTGCCAGCAGCTTAACACTTAGCACAGATACGCAGTATTTT. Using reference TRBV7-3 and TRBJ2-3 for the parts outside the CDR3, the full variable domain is GAGVSQTPSNKVTEKGKYVELRCDPISGHTALYWYRQSLGQGPEFLIYFQGTGAADDSGLPNDRFFAVRPEGSVSTLKIQRTERGDSAVYLCASSLTLSTDTQYFGPGTRLTVL.

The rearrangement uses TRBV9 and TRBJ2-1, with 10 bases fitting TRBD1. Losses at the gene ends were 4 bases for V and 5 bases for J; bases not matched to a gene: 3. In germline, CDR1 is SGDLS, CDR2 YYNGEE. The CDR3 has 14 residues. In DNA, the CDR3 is TGTGCCAGCAGCCTCGGACAGGGGGACAATGAGCAGTTCTTC. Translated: CASSLGQGDNEQFF.

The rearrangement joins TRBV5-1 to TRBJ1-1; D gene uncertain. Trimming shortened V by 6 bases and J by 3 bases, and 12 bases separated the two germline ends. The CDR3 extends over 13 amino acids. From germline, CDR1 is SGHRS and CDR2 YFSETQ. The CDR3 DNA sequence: TGCGCCAGCACGGAGGAGGTGGACACTGAAGCTTTCTTT. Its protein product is CASTEEVDTEAFF. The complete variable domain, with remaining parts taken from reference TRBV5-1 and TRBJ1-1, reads KAGVTQTPRYLIKTRGQQVTLSCSPISGHRSVSWYQQTPGQGLQFLFEYFSETQRNKGNFPGRFSGRQFSNSRSEMNVSTLELGDSALYLCASTEEVDTEAFFGQGTRLTVV.

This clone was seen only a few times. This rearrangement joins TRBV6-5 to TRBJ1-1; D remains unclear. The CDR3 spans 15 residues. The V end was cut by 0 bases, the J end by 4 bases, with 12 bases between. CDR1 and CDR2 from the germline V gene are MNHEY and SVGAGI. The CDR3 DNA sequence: TGTGCCAGCAGTTACTCGAGCGGTATAGGCACTGAAGCTTTCTTT. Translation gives CASSYSSGIGTEAFF.

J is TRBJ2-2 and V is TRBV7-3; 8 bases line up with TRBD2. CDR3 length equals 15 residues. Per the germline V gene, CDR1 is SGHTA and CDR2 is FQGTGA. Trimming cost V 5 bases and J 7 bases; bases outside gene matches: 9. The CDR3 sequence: CASSPQREKGGELFF. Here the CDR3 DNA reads TGTGCCAGCAGCCCCCAGCGGGAGAAGGGCGGGGAGCTGTTTTTT.

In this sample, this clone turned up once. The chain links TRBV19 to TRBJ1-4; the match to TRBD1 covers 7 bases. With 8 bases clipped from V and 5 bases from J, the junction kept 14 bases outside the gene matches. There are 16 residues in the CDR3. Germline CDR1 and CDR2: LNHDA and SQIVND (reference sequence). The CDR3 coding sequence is TGTGCCAGTCGGCCGGGACAGTCAACCGGGAATGAAAAACTGTTTTTT. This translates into CASRPGQSTGNEKLFF. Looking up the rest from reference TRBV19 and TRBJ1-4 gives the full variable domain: DGGITQSPKYLFRKEGQNVTLSCEQNLNHDAMYWYRQDPGQGLRLIYYSQIVNDFQKGDIAEGYSVSREKKESFPLTVTSAQKNPTAFYLCASRPGQSTGNEKLFFGSGTQLSVL.

CDR3 in DNA: TGTGCCAGCAGCGTCCCCCGGGACAGGGGGTCAGATACGCAGTATTTT. This encodes CASSVPRDRGSDTQYF. This sequence joins TRBV9 and TRBJ2-3, with 11 bases that match TRBD1. From germline, CDR1 is SGDLS and CDR2 YYNGEE. With 2 bases clipped from V and 4 bases from J, the junction kept 6 bases outside the gene matches. This CDR3 region has 16 residues.

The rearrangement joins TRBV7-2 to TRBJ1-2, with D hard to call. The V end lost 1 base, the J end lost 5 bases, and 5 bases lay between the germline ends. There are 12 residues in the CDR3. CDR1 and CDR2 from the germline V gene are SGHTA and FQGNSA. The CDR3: CASSLEEYGYTF. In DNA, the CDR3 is TGTGCCAGCAGCTTAGAAGAGTATGGCTACACCTTC.

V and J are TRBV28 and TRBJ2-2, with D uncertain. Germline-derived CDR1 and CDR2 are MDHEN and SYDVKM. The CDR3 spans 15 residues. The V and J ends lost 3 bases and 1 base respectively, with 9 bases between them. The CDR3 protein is CASSFLAENTGELFF. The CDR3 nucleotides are TGTGCCAGCAGTTTTTTGGCGGAGAACACCGGGGAGCTGTTTTTT.

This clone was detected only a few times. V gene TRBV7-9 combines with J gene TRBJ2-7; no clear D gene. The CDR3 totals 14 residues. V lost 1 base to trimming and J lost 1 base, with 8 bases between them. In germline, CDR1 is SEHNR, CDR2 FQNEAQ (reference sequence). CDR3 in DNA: TGTGCCAGCAGCTTAGTGCCTAGTTCCTACGAGCAGTACTTC. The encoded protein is CASSLVPSSYEQYF.

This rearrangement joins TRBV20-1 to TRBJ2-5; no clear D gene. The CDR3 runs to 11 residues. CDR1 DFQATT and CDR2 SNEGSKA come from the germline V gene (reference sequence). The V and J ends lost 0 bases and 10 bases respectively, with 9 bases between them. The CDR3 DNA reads TGCAGTGCTAGAGATGGGCGCGACCAGTACTTC. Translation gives CSARDGRDQYF.

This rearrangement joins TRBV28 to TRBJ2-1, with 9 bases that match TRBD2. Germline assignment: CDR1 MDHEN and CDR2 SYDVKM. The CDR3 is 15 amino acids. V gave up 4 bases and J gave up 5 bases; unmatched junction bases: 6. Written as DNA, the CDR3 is TGTGCCAGCAGTTCTAGCGGGAAGGGCAACAATGAGCAGTTCTTC. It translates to CASSSSGKGNNEQFF.

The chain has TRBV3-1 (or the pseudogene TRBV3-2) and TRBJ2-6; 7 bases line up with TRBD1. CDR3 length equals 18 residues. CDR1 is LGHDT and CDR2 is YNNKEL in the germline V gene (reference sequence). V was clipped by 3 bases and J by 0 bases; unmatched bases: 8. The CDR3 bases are TGTGCCAGCAGCCACCGACAGGGAGTGTACTCTGGGGCCAACGTCCTGACTTTC. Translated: CASSHRQGVYSGANVLTF.

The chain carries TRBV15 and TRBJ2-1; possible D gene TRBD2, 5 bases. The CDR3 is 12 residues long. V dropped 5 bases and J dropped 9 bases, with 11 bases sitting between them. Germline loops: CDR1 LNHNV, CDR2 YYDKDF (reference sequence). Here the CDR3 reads CATSYHRGEQFF. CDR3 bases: TGTGCCACCAGCTACCATCGGGGTGAGCAGTTCTTC.

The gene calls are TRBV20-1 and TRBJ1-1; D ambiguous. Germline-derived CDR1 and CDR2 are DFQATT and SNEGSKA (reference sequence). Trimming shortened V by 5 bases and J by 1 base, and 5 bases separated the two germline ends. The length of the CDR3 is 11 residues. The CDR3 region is CSAPQNTEAFF. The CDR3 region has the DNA TGCAGTGCTCCCCAGAACACTGAAGCTTTCTTT.

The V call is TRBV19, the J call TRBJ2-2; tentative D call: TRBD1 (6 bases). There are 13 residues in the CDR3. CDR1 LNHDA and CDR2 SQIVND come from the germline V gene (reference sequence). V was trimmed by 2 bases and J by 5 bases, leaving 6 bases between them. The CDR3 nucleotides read TGTGCCAGTAGTATACAGGGGACCGGGGAGCTGTTTTTT. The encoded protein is CASSIQGTGELFF.

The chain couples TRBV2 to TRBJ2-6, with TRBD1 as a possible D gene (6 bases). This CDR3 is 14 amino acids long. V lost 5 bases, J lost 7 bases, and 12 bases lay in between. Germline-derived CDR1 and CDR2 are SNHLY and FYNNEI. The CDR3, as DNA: TGTGCCAGCAGTACCCGACAGGTAGCCAACGTCCTGACTTTC. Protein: CASSTRQVANVLTF.

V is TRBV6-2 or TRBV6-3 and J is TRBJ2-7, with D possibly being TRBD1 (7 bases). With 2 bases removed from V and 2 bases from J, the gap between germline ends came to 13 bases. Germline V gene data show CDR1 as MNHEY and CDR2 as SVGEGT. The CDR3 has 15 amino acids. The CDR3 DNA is TGTGCCAGCAGTTACGGTTCAGGGGGGACCTACGAGCAGTACTTC. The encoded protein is CASSYGSGGTYEQYF.

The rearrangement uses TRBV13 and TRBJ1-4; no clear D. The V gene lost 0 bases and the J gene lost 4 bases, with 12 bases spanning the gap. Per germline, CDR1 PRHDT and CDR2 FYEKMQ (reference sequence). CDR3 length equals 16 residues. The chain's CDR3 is CASSLGLSPFNEKLFF. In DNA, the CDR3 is TGTGCCAGCAGCTTAGGGCTTAGTCCGTTTAATGAAAAACTGTTTTTT.

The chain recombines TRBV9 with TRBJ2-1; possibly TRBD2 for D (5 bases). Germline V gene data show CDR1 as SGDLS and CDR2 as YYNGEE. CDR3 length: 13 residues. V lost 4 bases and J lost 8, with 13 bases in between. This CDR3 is CASSSDPGDEQFF. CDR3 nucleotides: TGTGCCAGCAGCTCTGACCCCGGGGATGAGCAGTTCTTC.

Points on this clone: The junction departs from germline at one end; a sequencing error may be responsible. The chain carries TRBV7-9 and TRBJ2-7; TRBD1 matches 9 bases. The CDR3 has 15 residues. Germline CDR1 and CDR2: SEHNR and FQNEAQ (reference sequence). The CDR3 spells CASSPATGGNRASDF. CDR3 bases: TGTGCCAGCAGCCCAGCCACAGGGGGCAACAGAGCATCGGACTTC. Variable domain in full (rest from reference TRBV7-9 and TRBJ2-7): DTGVSQNPRHKITKRGQNVTFRCDPISEHNRLYWYRQTLGQGPEFLTYFQNEAQLEKSRLLSDRFSAERPKGSFSTLEIQRTEQGDSAMYLCASSPATGGNRASDFGPGTRLTVT.

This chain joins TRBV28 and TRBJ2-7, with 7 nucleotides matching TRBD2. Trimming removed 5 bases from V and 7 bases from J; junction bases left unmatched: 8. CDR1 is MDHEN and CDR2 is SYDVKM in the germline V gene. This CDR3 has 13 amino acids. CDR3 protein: CASSRTGGREQYF. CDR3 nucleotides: TGTGCCAGCAGTCGCACGGGGGGTCGTGAGCAGTACTTC.